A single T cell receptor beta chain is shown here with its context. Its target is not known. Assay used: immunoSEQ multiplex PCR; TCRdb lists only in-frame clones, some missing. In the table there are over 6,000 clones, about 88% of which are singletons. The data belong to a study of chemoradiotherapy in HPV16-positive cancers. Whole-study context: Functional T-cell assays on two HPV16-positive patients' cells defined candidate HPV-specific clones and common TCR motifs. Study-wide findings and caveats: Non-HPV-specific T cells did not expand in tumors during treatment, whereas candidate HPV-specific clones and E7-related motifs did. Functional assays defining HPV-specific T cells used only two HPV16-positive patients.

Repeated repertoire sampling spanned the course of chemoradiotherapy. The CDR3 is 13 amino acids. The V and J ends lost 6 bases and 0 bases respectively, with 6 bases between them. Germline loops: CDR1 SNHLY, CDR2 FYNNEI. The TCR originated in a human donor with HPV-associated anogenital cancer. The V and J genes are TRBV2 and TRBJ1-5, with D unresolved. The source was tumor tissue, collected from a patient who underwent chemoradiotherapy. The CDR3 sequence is CASSQYSNQPQHF. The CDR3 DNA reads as TGTGCCAGCAGCCAGTATAGCAATCAGCCCCAGCATTTT.